Each of the 27 T cell receptor beta chains below was sequenced from the same sample in a study of OX40 agonist ivuxolimab in advanced cancers. Libraries were prepared by immunoSEQ multiplex PCR; TCRdb keeps only in-frame clonotypes and omits some of them. The sample holds tens of thousands of clones, about 89% seen once. Sequencing used CD4+ or CD8+ T cells sorted from blood, obtained in a trial of the OX40 agonist ivuxolimab. The receptors were gathered from an adult with an advanced solid tumor such as melanoma, head and neck, liver or kidney cancer.

The chain employs TRBV27 and TRBJ2-3, with 13 bases fitting TRBD2. V gave up 6 bases and J gave up 6 bases; unmatched junction bases: 12. The CDR3 has 17 amino acids. Per the germline V gene, CDR1 is MNHEY and CDR2 is SMNVEV (reference sequence). The CDR3 loop reads CASRIKGLAGERDTQYF. In DNA, the CDR3 is TGTGCCAGCAGGATCAAAGGACTAGCGGGAGAAAGGGATACGCAGTATTTT.

This clone was counted a single time. This chain joins TRBV9 and TRBJ2-1, with TRBD2 identical over 13 bases. V dropped 6 bases and J dropped 9; count of bases not matched to a gene: 6. CDR1 and CDR2 from the germline V gene are SGDLS and YYNGEE. This CDR3 has 14 amino acids. The CDR3 protein is CASTGTSGIGEQFF. CDR3 nucleotide sequence: TGTGCCAGCACCGGGACTAGCGGGATCGGTGAGCAGTTCTTC.

This sequence joins TRBV5-1 and TRBJ2-7; D may be TRBD2 (6 bases). The CDR3 has 14 residues. From germline, CDR1 is SGHRS and CDR2 YFSETQ. With 4 bases removed from V and 0 bases from J, the gap between germline ends came to 11 bases. CDR3 protein: CASSPMGGSYEQYF. The CDR3 bases are TGCGCCAGCAGCCCCATGGGGGGCTCCTACGAGCAGTACTTC.

The V gene is TRBV7-9, the J gene TRBJ2-5, with D possibly being TRBD1 (5 bases). The CDR3 runs to 16 residues. The V gene's germline CDR1 is SEHNR and CDR2 FQNEAQ (reference sequence). V dropped 4 bases and J dropped 5 bases, with 20 bases sitting between them. Here the CDR3 DNA reads TGTGCCAGCAGCTCCAGACAGACCTACACGGCGGAGACCCAGTACTTC. This codes for CASSSRQTYTAETQYF.

V and J are TRBV5-1 and TRBJ1-6; possible D gene TRBD1, 6 bases. Looked up from germline, CDR1 is SGHRS and CDR2 is YFSETQ. V was cut by 0 bases and J by 10 bases, with 8 bases left in between. The length of the CDR3 is 13 residues. The CDR3 DNA is TGCGCCAGCAGCTTGGAGGGGGGCTCACCCCTCCACTTT. Translating it yields CASSLEGGSPLHF.

This clone has a single count. V is TRBV28 and J is TRBJ2-5, with D possibly being TRBD1 (5 bases). The V gene's germline CDR1 is MDHEN and CDR2 SYDVKM. The CDR3 contains 12 residues. V gave up 2 bases and J gave up 11 bases, with 12 bases separating them. This chain's CDR3 is CASSLRGNTQYF. Written as DNA, the CDR3 is TGTGCCAGCAGTTTAAGGGGTAATACGCAGTACTTC.

Written as DNA, the CDR3 is TGTGCCAGCTCACCCACGTCAGGGGTGGGTAACGAGCAGTACTTC. Translation: CASSPTSGVGNEQYF. The chain joins TRBV18 to TRBJ2-7, with D perhaps TRBD1 (6 bases). V was clipped by 3 bases and J by 5 bases, with 17 bases between them. The CDR3 covers 15 residues. Germline V CDR1 and CDR2: KGHSH, LQKENI.

The rearrangement links TRBV7-9 to TRBJ1-1; D gene unclear. Trimming cost V 1 base and J 1 base, with 10 bases left between them. Germline-derived CDR1 and CDR2 are SEHNR and FQNEAQ (reference sequence). The CDR3 covers 15 residues. CDR3 nucleotides: TGTGCCAGCAGCTTAGGCCCCGGGCCGAACACTGAAGCTTTCTTT. Its translation: CASSLGPGPNTEAFF.

The V gene is TRBV7-6, the J gene TRBJ1-4; no clear D. V lost 1 base and J lost 1, with 13 bases in between. The CDR3 runs 17 residues. Germline V gene sequence: CDR1 SGHVS, CDR2 FNYEAQ. Written as DNA, the CDR3 is TGTGCCAGCAGCTTAGGCCTTACTCGTTTAACTAATGAAAAACTGTTTTTT. This sequence encodes CASSLGLTRLTNEKLFF.

The V call is TRBV5-1, the J call TRBJ2-3; 7 nucleotides match TRBD2. Germline V gives CDR1 SGHRS, CDR2 YFSETQ. The CDR3 has 17 amino acids. J gave up 5 bases and V 2 bases, and 14 bases lay outside the gene matches. The CDR3, as DNA: TGCGCCAGCAGCTTACCCCTGGGGGGAGGGCCGGGAGATACGCAGTATTTT. Its protein product is CASSLPLGGGPGDTQYF.

The DNA for the CDR3 is TGTGCCAGCAGCGGGGGGCTGGACACTGAAGCTTTCTTT. Translating gives CASSGGLDTEAFF. The chain couples TRBV9 to TRBJ1-1, with D possibly TRBD1 on 6 matching bases. The length of the CDR3 is 13 residues. Germline CDR1 and CDR2: SGDLS and YYNGEE. The ends were cut back, 3 bases at V and 3 bases at J, with 9 bases in the middle.

CDR3 protein: CASWENEQYF. The CDR3 region has the DNA TGTGCCAGTTGGGAGAACGAGCAGTACTTC. The gene calls are TRBV7-3 and TRBJ2-7, with D possibly TRBD2 on 5 matching bases. Germline V gene data show CDR1 as SGHTA and CDR2 as FQGTGA. The CDR3 length is 10 residues. Trimming took 9 bases from V and 5 from J, leaving 8 bases between them.

The chain recombines TRBV11-3 with TRBJ2-7; weak D call: TRBD2 (6 bases). The CDR3 has 14 residues. Germline CDR1 reads SGHNT; CDR2 reads YENEEA. V was shortened by 4 bases and J by 5 bases, with 15 bases between the two germline ends. DNA for the CDR3: TGTGCCAGCAGCTCCGGGACTCGGGCCAACGAGCAGTACTTC. This codes for CASSSGTRANEQYF.

The chain links TRBV28 to TRBJ1-2, with TRBD1 identical over 7 bases. The CDR3 is made up of 14 amino acids. V dropped 8 bases and J dropped 0; count of bases not matched to a gene: 6. Germline V gene sequence: CDR1 MDHEN, CDR2 SYDVKM. The CDR3 nucleotides are TGTGCCAGCCGGCAGGGGGGGACTAACTATGGCTACACCTTC. This codes for CASRQGGTNYGYTF.

The chain has TRBV6-5 and TRBJ2-5; no clear D. The CDR3 is made up of 15 amino acids. Per the germline V gene, CDR1 is MNHEY and CDR2 is SVGAGI. V was shortened by 2 bases and J by 5 bases, with 15 bases between the two germline ends. DNA for the CDR3: TGTGCCAGCAGTTACACCGGCGAGGCTTGGGAGACCCAGTACTTC. The encoded protein is CASSYTGEAWETQYF.

The chain is built from TRBV13 and TRBJ1-2, with D possibly TRBD1 on 5 matching bases. The CDR3 runs 14 residues. The germline V gene has CDR1 PRHDT and CDR2 FYEKMQ (reference sequence). Trimming left V 6 bases short and J 6 bases short, with 17 bases between. In nucleotides, the CDR3 is TGTGCCAGCAGTGAAGCGGCAGGGAGAGATGGCTACACCTTC. Its protein is CASSEAAGRDGYTF.

The rearrangement links TRBV9 to TRBJ2-2, with D perhaps matching TRBD1 (5 bases). Germline assignment: CDR1 SGDLS and CDR2 YYNGEE. V was trimmed by 4 bases and J by 5 bases, leaving 9 bases between them. The CDR3 totals 13 residues. CDR3 sequence reads: CASSPRVTGELFF. CDR3 coding DNA: TGTGCCAGCAGCCCCAGGGTGACCGGGGAGCTGTTTTTT.

The rearrangement joins TRBV5-4 to TRBJ2-7; 10 positions match TRBD2. J gave up 0 bases and V 0 bases, and 6 bases lay outside the gene matches. This CDR3 has 17 residues. Germline V gene data show CDR1 as SGHNT and CDR2 as YYREEE (reference sequence). The CDR3 coding sequence is TGTGCCAGCAGCTTGGGCCTGACTAGCGGGTCCTCCTACGAGCAGTACTTC. Residues: CASSLGLTSGSSYEQYF.

The chain recombines TRBV27 with TRBJ2-7; 10 positions match TRBD2. CDR1 is MNHEY and CDR2 is SMNVEV in the germline V gene (reference sequence). V was clipped by 7 bases and J by 3 bases; unmatched bases: 12. The CDR3 is 16 residues long. The DNA of the CDR3 is TGTGCCAGCATCCGGACTAGCGGTGCGGGCGGCTACGAGCAGTACTTC. This codes for CASIRTSGAGGYEQYF.

This clone was observed once. The chain combines TRBV7-9 with TRBJ2-1, with no clear D. The CDR3 has 13 residues. Looked up from germline, CDR1 is SEHNR and CDR2 is FQNEAQ (reference sequence). The V end was cut by 1 base, the J end by 6 bases, with 7 bases between. The DNA for the CDR3 is TGTGCCAGCAGCTTAGGGCGGAGCAATGAGCAGTTCTTC. Translated, it gives CASSLGRSNEQFF.

The rearrangement joins TRBV11-1 to TRBJ2-3; D is uncertain. The CDR3 has 15 amino acids. Trimming stripped 4 bases from V and 1 base from J, with 12 bases between. Germline loops: CDR1 SGHAT, CDR2 FQDESV (reference sequence). The CDR3 DNA is TGTGCCAGCAGCTCCGCCTCACGGGGCACAGATACGCAGTATTTT. Its translation: CASSSASRGTDTQYF.

The chain employs TRBV6-5 and TRBJ2-1; D is ambiguous. The V end lost 6 bases, the J end lost 8 bases, and 14 bases lay between the germline ends. Germline V CDR1 and CDR2: MNHEY, SVGAGI. The CDR3 spans 13 residues. The CDR3 here is CASSRRPVDEQFF. CDR3 DNA sequence: TGTGCCAGCAGCCGTCGACCTGTTGATGAGCAGTTCTTC.

This chain uses TRBV14 with TRBJ1-6; 7 nucleotides line up with TRBD1. CDR1 and CDR2 (germline): SGHDN, FVKESK. The CDR3 is made up of 14 amino acids. J was trimmed by 7 bases and V by 6 bases; bases with no gene match: 6. CDR3 DNA: TGTGCCAGCAGTCCGACAGGGAACAATTCACCCCTCCACTTT. This translates into CASSPTGNNSPLHF.

With regard to this clone: Its ends do not fully match the called genes, so a read error is possible. V is TRBV7-7 and J is TRBJ2-1; TRBD2 agrees at 11 bases. Per the germline V gene, CDR1 is SSHAT and CDR2 is FNYEAQ (reference sequence). This CDR3 comprises 13 residues. The CDR3 DNA reads as TGTGCTAGCAGCTTAGCGGGAGGGAATGAGCAGTTCTTC. Protein product: CASSLAGGNEQFF.

J is TRBJ2-1 and V is TRBV9; 11 bases agree with TRBD2. Germline V gene data show CDR1 as SGDLS and CDR2 as YYNGEE. The CDR3 contains 18 residues. J lost 7 bases, V lost 0 bases, and 12 bases had no gene match. CDR3 protein: CASSVVTSGSLVGNEQFF. The CDR3 nucleotides are TGTGCCAGCAGCGTAGTTACTAGCGGGAGCCTGGTTGGGAATGAGCAGTTCTTC. The variable domain in full, completed from reference TRBV9 and TRBJ2-1, reads DSGVTQTPKHLITATGQRVTLRCSPRSGDLSVYWYQQSLDQGLQFLIQYYNGEERAKGNILERFSAQQFPDLHSELNLSSLELGDSALYFCASSVVTSGSLVGNEQFFGPGTRLTVL.

This sequence joins TRBV20-1 and TRBJ2-1, with D uncertain. Looked up from germline, CDR1 is DFQATT and CDR2 is SNEGSKA (reference sequence). Trimming cost V 2 bases and J 8 bases, with 4 bases left between them. The CDR3 is made up of 10 amino acids. The CDR3 sequence: CSARLDEQFF. The DNA of the CDR3 is TGCAGTGCTAGACTAGATGAGCAGTTCTTC.

This chain links TRBV19 with TRBJ2-5, with 8 positions matching TRBD2. The CDR3 contains 14 residues. Trimming cost V 1 base and J 4 bases; bases outside gene matches: 2. Germline loops: CDR1 LNHDA, CDR2 SQIVND (reference sequence). The CDR3 is CASSIAGGLETQYF. CDR3 coding DNA: TGTGCCAGTAGTATAGCGGGAGGGCTAGAGACCCAGTACTTC.